Listed below are T cell receptor beta chains from one sample, sequenced in a study of blood T cells in healthy people across ages. TCRdb re-called the 5' RACE reads with MiXCR, one entry per CDR3 protein. The repertoire consists of around 850,000 distinct CDR3 sequences, with under 40% occurring once and the leading ten covering 13%. Sequenced: blood. Receptors originate from a man between 18 and 29 years old in good health. CDR3s include the opening cysteine and the closing phenylalanine or tryptophan. A D gene is named only where the DNA matches it firmly. Size is omitted from some rows. Given values are once, few, many or a class for expanded clones.

v_gene: TRBV5-5
abundance: NA
j_gene: TRBJ2-5
d_gene: NA
CDR3nt: TGTGCCACGCCAAATTCGCAGGACAATGAGCAGTACTTC
CDR3aa: CATPNSQDNEQYF

v_gene: TRBV7-2
abundance: NA
j_gene: TRBJ2-1
d_gene: TRBD2
CDR3nt: TGTGCCAGCAGCTCTTCGGGACTAGCGCCCTACAATGAGCAGTTCTTC
CDR3aa: CASSSSGLAPYNEQFF

v_gene: TRBV7-2
abundance: NA
j_gene: TRBJ2-1
d_gene: TRBD1
CDR3nt: TGTGCCAGCAGCCTCGGGACAGGGGTTTACGAGCAGTTCTTC
CDR3aa: CASSLGTGVYEQFF

v_gene: TRBV9
abundance: NA
j_gene: TRBJ2-5
d_gene: TRBD2
CDR3nt: TGTGCCAGCAGCGCCCCTTGGACTAGCGGAAAACAAGAGACCCAGTACTTC
CDR3aa: CASSAPWTSGKQETQYF

v_gene: TRBV29-1
abundance: NA
j_gene: TRBJ2-3
d_gene: TRBD2
CDR3nt: TGCAGCGTTGCGGGGGAGGGTACGCAGTATTTT
CDR3aa: CSVAGEGTQYF

v_gene: TRBV12-3/TRBV12-4
abundance: NA
j_gene: TRBJ1-2
d_gene: TRBD1
CDR3nt: TGTGCCGGCAGTCTCGGACAGGGGTATAACTATGGCTACACCTTC
CDR3aa: CAGSLGQGYNYGYTF

v_gene: TRBV7-9
abundance: NA
j_gene: TRBJ2-3
d_gene: NA
CDR3nt: TGTGCCAGCAGCTTAGTGGAGAACCCCTCGCAGTATTTT
CDR3aa: CASSLVENPSQYF

v_gene: TRBV12-3/TRBV12-4
abundance: few
j_gene: TRBJ2-2
d_gene: TRBD1
CDR3nt: TGTGCCAGCAGTTTAAGACAGGGGTCGATCGGGGAGCTGTTTTTT
CDR3aa: CASSLRQGSIGELFF

v_gene: TRBV4-2
abundance: many
j_gene: TRBJ2-7
d_gene: NA
CDR3nt: TGTGCCAGCAGCCTTCACGTACGCAGGGCCTACGAGCAGTACTTC
CDR3aa: CASSLHVRRAYEQYF

v_gene: TRBV7-9
abundance: NA
j_gene: TRBJ1-1
d_gene: NA
CDR3nt: TGTGCCAGCAGCCCCGGGGCGGAGGGAGAAGCTTTCTTT
CDR3aa: CASSPGAEGEAFF

v_gene: TRBV25-1
abundance: NA
j_gene: TRBJ1-5
d_gene: NA
CDR3nt: TGTGCCAGCAGTGATGGACGGCTTAGCAATCAGCCCCAGCATTTT
CDR3aa: CASSDGRLSNQPQHF

v_gene: TRBV7-2
abundance: few
j_gene: TRBJ1-1
d_gene: NA
CDR3nt: TGTGCCAGCAGCTTAGAGGGAGGGGTGAACACTGAAGCTTTCTTT
CDR3aa: CASSLEGGVNTEAFF

v_gene: TRBV12-3/TRBV12-4
abundance: NA
j_gene: TRBJ2-3
d_gene: TRBD1
CDR3nt: TGTGCCAGCAGTTCCCCACCGGGACAGGGGGCTCCAGATACGCAGTATTTT
CDR3aa: CASSSPPGQGAPDTQYF

v_gene: TRBV28
abundance: once
j_gene: TRBJ1-5
d_gene: NA
CDR3nt: TGTGCCAGCAGTTTATTTGGGGGCGCAGATAGCAATCAGCCCCAGCATTTT
CDR3aa: CASSLFGGADSNQPQHF

v_gene: TRBV27
abundance: many
j_gene: TRBJ2-1
d_gene: TRBD2
CDR3nt: TGTGCCAGCGGGGGGGACGGGACCTACAATGAGCAGTTCTTC
CDR3aa: CASGGDGTYNEQFF

v_gene: TRBV12-3/TRBV12-4
abundance: few
j_gene: TRBJ1-1
d_gene: NA
CDR3nt: TGTGCCAGCAGTTTGGACAAGGGTAAAGCTTTCTTT
CDR3aa: CASSLDKGKAFF

v_gene: TRBV7-9
abundance: NA
j_gene: TRBJ1-3
d_gene: NA
CDR3nt: TGTGCCAGCAGCTTAGCGAAGGCCGAACCCTCTGGAAACACCATATATTTT
CDR3aa: CASSLAKAEPSGNTIYF

v_gene: TRBV21-1
abundance: NA
j_gene: TRBJ1-5
d_gene: NA
CDR3nt: TGTGCCAGCAGTACCGGGCGGAGGGGCCCCCAGCCCCAGCATTTT
CDR3aa: CASSTGRRGPQPQHF

v_gene: TRBV7-2
abundance: NA
j_gene: TRBJ2-5
d_gene: NA
CDR3nt: TGTGCCAGCAGCTTCGGAATCCAAGAGGCCCAGTACTTC
CDR3aa: CASSFGIQEAQYF

v_gene: TRBV9
abundance: NA
j_gene: TRBJ2-5
d_gene: TRBD2
CDR3nt: TGTGCCAGCAGCCCGGGTTCTGCGGGGGAGCAGTACTTC
CDR3aa: CASSPGSAGEQYF

v_gene: TRBV12-3/TRBV12-4
abundance: NA
j_gene: TRBJ2-7
d_gene: NA
CDR3nt: TGTGCCAGCACCCCGACAGTCTCCTACGAGCAGTACTTC
CDR3aa: CASTPTVSYEQYF

v_gene: TRBV7-9
abundance: NA
j_gene: TRBJ2-1
d_gene: NA
CDR3nt: TGTGCCAGCAGCCCCCGACTGGAAGGTGGGTTCTACAATGAGCAGTTCTTC
CDR3aa: CASSPRLEGGFYNEQFF

v_gene: TRBV4-1
abundance: NA
j_gene: TRBJ2-1
d_gene: TRBD1
CDR3nt: TGCGCCAGCAGCCAAGGTGGACAGGGGGTTGGTAATGAGCAGTTCTTC
CDR3aa: CASSQGGQGVGNEQFF

v_gene: TRBV15
abundance: many
j_gene: TRBJ2-3
d_gene: NA
CDR3nt: TGTGCCACCAGCGCTCGGACAGCAGCTAGCACAGATACGCAGTATTTT
CDR3aa: CATSARTAASTDTQYF

v_gene: TRBV6-6
abundance: few
j_gene: TRBJ2-7
d_gene: TRBD1
CDR3nt: TGTGCCAGCAGTTACGGGGACAGGGTCTACGAGCAGTACTTC
CDR3aa: CASSYGDRVYEQYF

v_gene: TRBV6-5
abundance: few
j_gene: TRBJ1-2
d_gene: NA
CDR3nt: TGTGCCAGCAGGTCTCAGGGGCTACACTATGGCTACACCTTC
CDR3aa: CASRSQGLHYGYTF

v_gene: TRBV5-1
abundance: NA
j_gene: TRBJ1-2
d_gene: NA
CDR3nt: TGCGTCAGCGGCGACAGAGGGAGGAATGGCTACACCTTC
CDR3aa: CVSGDRGRNGYTF

v_gene: TRBV20-1
abundance: NA
j_gene: TRBJ1-5
d_gene: NA
CDR3nt: TGCAGTGCAGGGGGTGTTGGTCAGCCCCAGCATTTT
CDR3aa: CSAGGVGQPQHF

v_gene: TRBV20-1
abundance: NA
j_gene: TRBJ2-1
d_gene: NA
CDR3nt: TGCAGTGCTATAGCCGTAGACAGGCCGCGAGAGAACAATGAGCAGTTCTTC
CDR3aa: CSAIAVDRPRENNEQFF

v_gene: TRBV27
abundance: NA
j_gene: TRBJ2-7
d_gene: NA
CDR3nt: TGTGCCAGCAGTTTAGACCAAACGAGCTCCTACAATGAGCAGTACTTC
CDR3aa: CASSLDQTSSYNEQYF

v_gene: TRBV25-1
abundance: many
j_gene: TRBJ2-7
d_gene: TRBD1
CDR3nt: TGTGCCAGCAGGACAGGGGGGGGCGAGCAGTACTTC
CDR3aa: CASRTGGGEQYF

v_gene: TRBV4-3
abundance: NA
j_gene: TRBJ1-4
d_gene: TRBD1
CDR3nt: TGCGCCAGCAGCCAAGGGACAGGGGGCGCGAAAAAACTGTTTTTT
CDR3aa: CASSQGTGGAKKLFF

v_gene: TRBV20-1
abundance: NA
j_gene: TRBJ2-5
d_gene: TRBD2
CDR3nt: TGCAGTGCTAGAGACGGTGCGGGGGTAGAGACCCAGTACTTC
CDR3aa: CSARDGAGVETQYF

v_gene: TRBV5-1
abundance: NA
j_gene: TRBJ2-7
d_gene: NA
CDR3nt: TGCGCCAGCAGCTTGGAATCCGCCAGCTCCTACGAGCAGTACTTC
CDR3aa: CASSLESASSYEQYF

v_gene: TRBV12-3/TRBV12-4
abundance: few
j_gene: TRBJ1-5
d_gene: NA
CDR3nt: TGTGCCAGCAGTTATTCAATGTGGCAGCCCCAGCATTTT
CDR3aa: CASSYSMWQPQHF

v_gene: TRBV20-1
abundance: many
j_gene: TRBJ2-3
d_gene: NA
CDR3nt: TGCAGTGCTAGAGATAGATGGGGGCCAATTGTAGATACGCAGTATTTT
CDR3aa: CSARDRWGPIVDTQYF

v_gene: TRBV5-1
abundance: many
j_gene: TRBJ2-5
d_gene: NA
CDR3nt: TGCGCCAGCTCGATATGGGAGACCCAGTACTTC
CDR3aa: CASSIWETQYF

v_gene: TRBV10-3
abundance: NA
j_gene: TRBJ1-2
d_gene: TRBD1
CDR3nt: TGTGCCATCGGACAGGGGGCCGGGAGGAGGGGCTACACCTTC
CDR3aa: CAIGQGAGRRGYTF

v_gene: TRBV27
abundance: NA
j_gene: TRBJ2-1
d_gene: NA
CDR3nt: TGTGCCAGCCATCCGGGGCAGGAGTGGGATGAGCAGTTCTTC
CDR3aa: CASHPGQEWDEQFF

v_gene: TRBV6-4
abundance: many
j_gene: TRBJ1-2
d_gene: TRBD1
CDR3nt: TGTGCCAGCAGAGCAACCGGGACAGGGGATGGCTACACCTTC
CDR3aa: CASRATGTGDGYTF

v_gene: TRBV24-1
abundance: NA
j_gene: TRBJ2-5
d_gene: TRBD2
CDR3nt: TGTGCCGCCAGCCCGGGACTAGCGGGGGCCTTCCAAGAGACCCAGTACTTC
CDR3aa: CAASPGLAGAFQETQYF

v_gene: TRBV5-1
abundance: NA
j_gene: TRBJ1-6
d_gene: NA
CDR3nt: TGCGCCAGCAGCTTGATCGCACGCCGAGACTCACCCCCCCACTTT
CDR3aa: CASSLIARRDSPPHF

v_gene: TRBV7-2
abundance: NA
j_gene: TRBJ2-2
d_gene: NA
CDR3nt: TGTGCCAGCAGCTTGGGACTCCCAACCGGGGAGCTGTTTTTT
CDR3aa: CASSLGLPTGELFF

v_gene: TRBV5-4
abundance: NA
j_gene: TRBJ2-3
d_gene: TRBD2
CDR3nt: TGTGCCAGCAGCTTGGATATGACTAGCAGCACAGATACGCAGTATTTT
CDR3aa: CASSLDMTSSTDTQYF

v_gene: TRBV12-3/TRBV12-4
abundance: NA
j_gene: TRBJ2-4
d_gene: NA
CDR3nt: TGTGCCAGCAGTTTGCTCAAAGCGGCCAAAAACATTCAGTACTTC
CDR3aa: CASSLLKAAKNIQYF

v_gene: TRBV12-3/TRBV12-4
abundance: once
j_gene: TRBJ1-1
d_gene: NA
CDR3nt: TGCGCCAGCAGTTTAGCAGGGGAGGTTGGAGAAGCTTTCTTT
CDR3aa: CASSLAGEVGEAFF

v_gene: TRBV20-1
abundance: NA
j_gene: TRBJ2-3
d_gene: TRBD2
CDR3nt: TGCAGTGCTAGCGGGCTAGCGGTCGCTACAGATACGCAGTATTTT
CDR3aa: CSASGLAVATDTQYF

v_gene: TRBV5-1
abundance: few
j_gene: TRBJ2-7
d_gene: NA
CDR3nt: TGCGCCAGCAGCTTGATTAGCGGCACTTCCTACGAGCAGTACTTC
CDR3aa: CASSLISGTSYEQYF

v_gene: TRBV9
abundance: many
j_gene: TRBJ1-4
d_gene: NA
CDR3nt: TGTGCCAGCAGCGTTAGCGGGGGCGAAAAACTGTTTTTT
CDR3aa: CASSVSGGEKLFF

v_gene: TRBV11-2
abundance: NA
j_gene: TRBJ2-7
d_gene: NA
CDR3nt: TGTGCCAGCAGCTTAATTTCGGGTTTTACCTACGAGCAGTACTTC
CDR3aa: CASSLISGFTYEQYF

v_gene: TRBV6-6
abundance: few
j_gene: TRBJ2-3
d_gene: TRBD1
CDR3nt: TGTGCCACCGGGACAGGGAGCACAGATGCGCAGTATTTT
CDR3aa: CATGTGSTDAQYF

v_gene: TRBV7-2
abundance: NA
j_gene: TRBJ2-1
d_gene: TRBD1
CDR3nt: TGTGCCAGCAGCTTAGAGAGGCCCCGGGACAGTTACAATGAGCAGTTCTTC
CDR3aa: CASSLERPRDSYNEQFF

v_gene: TRBV12-3/TRBV12-4
abundance: NA
j_gene: TRBJ1-5
d_gene: NA
CDR3nt: TGTGCCAGCAGTTTCTGGGGAAGTCAGCCCCAGCATTTT
CDR3aa: CASSFWGSQPQHF

v_gene: TRBV20-1
abundance: NA
j_gene: TRBJ1-2
d_gene: NA
CDR3nt: TGCAGTGCTAGAGGGGGTCCGGGAGCTAACTATGGCTACACCTTC
CDR3aa: CSARGGPGANYGYTF